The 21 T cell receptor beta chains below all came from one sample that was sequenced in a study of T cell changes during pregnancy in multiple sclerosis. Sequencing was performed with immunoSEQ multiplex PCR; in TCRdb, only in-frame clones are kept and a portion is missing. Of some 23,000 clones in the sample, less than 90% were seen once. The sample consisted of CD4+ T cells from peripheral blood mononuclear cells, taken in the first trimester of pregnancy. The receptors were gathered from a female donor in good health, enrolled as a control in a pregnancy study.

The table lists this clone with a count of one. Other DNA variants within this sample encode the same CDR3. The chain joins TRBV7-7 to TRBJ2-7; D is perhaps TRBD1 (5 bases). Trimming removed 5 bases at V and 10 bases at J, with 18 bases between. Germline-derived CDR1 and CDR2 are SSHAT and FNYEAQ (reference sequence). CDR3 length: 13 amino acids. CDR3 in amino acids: CASSQGLFGEQYF. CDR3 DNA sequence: TGTGCCAGCAGCCAGGGCCTCTTCGGCGAACAGTACTTC.

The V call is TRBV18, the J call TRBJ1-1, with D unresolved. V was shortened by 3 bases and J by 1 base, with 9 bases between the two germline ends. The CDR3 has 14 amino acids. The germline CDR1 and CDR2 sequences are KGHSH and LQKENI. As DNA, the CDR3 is TGTGCCAGCTCACCCGCGGCGCGGAACACTGAAGCTTTCTTT. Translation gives CASSPAARNTEAFF. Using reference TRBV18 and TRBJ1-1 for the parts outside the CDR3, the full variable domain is NAGVMQNPRHLVRRRGQEARLRCSPMKGHSHVYWYRQLPEEGLKFMVYLQKENIIDESGMPKERFSAEFPKEGPSILRIQQVVRGDSAAYFCASSPAARNTEAFFGQGTRLTVV.

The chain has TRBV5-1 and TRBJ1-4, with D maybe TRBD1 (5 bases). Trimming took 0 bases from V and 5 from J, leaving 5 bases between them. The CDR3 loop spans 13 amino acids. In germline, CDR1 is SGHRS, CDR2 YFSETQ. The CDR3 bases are TGCGCCAGCAGCTTGGCAGGGAATGAAAAACTGTTTTTT. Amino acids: CASSLAGNEKLFF.

The CDR3 sequence: CATSREGSIYGYTF. DNA of the CDR3: TGTGCCACCAGCAGGGAGGGGTCTATCTATGGCTACACCTTC. The V gene is TRBV15, the J gene TRBJ1-2, with D possibly TRBD1 on 5 matching bases. The CDR3 runs to 14 residues. CDR1 is LNHNV and CDR2 is YYDKDF in the germline V gene (reference sequence). The germline V and J ends were trimmed by 3 bases and 4 bases, with 12 bases remaining between them. Full variable domain (rest looked up from reference TRBV15 and TRBJ1-2): DAMVIQNPRYQVTQFGKPVTLSCSQTLNHNVMYWYQQKSSQAPKLLFHYYDKDFNNEADTPDNFQSRRPNTSFCFLDIRSPGLGDTAMYLCATSREGSIYGYTFGSGTRLTVV.

This chain's CDR3 is CASSPIGRGLNQETQYF. CDR3 bases: TGTGCCAGCAGCCCAATAGGACGGGGGTTAAACCAAGAGACCCAGTACTTC. The chain couples TRBV7-3 to TRBJ2-5; D is perhaps TRBD2 (6 bases). CDR1 and CDR2 from the germline V gene are SGHTA and FQGTGA. V was pared by 5 bases and J by 0 bases, with 19 bases between. This CDR3 is built from 17 residues.

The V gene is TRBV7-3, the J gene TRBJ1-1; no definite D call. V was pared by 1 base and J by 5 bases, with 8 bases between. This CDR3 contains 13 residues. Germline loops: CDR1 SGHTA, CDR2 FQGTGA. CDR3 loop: CASSLRRETEAFF. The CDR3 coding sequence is TGTGCCAGCAGCTTAAGGAGGGAGACTGAAGCTTTCTTT. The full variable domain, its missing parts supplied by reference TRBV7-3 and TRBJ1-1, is GAGVSQTPSNKVTEKGKYVELRCDPISGHTALYWYRQSLGQGPEFLIYFQGTGAADDSGLPNDRFFAVRPEGSVSTLKIQRTERGDSAVYLCASSLRRETEAFFGQGTRLTVV.

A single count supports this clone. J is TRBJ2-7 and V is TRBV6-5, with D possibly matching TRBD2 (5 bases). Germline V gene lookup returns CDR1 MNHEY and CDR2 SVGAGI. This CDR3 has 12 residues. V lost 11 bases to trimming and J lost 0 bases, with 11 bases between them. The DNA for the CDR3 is TGTGCCGCGGGCTACCCCTCCTACGAGCAGTACTTC. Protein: CAAGYPSYEQYF.

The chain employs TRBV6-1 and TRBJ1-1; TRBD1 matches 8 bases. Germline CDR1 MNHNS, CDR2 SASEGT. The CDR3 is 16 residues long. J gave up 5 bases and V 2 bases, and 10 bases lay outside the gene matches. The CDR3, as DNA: TGTGCCAGCAGTGAACTTGGCAGGGGGCCGGAAACTGAAGCTTTCTTT. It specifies CASSELGRGPETEAFF.

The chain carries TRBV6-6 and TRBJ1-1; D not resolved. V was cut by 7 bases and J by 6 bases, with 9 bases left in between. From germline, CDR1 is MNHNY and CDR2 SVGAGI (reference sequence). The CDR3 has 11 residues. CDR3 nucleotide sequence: TGTGCCAGCAAGACCCAGGCTGAAGCTTTCTTT. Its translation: CASKTQAEAFF.

CDR3 DNA: TGTGCCAGCAGCAAAAAACCCCCAACTCGACAGGGACGGAGCAATCAGCCCCAGCATTTT. Its translation is CASSKKPPTRQGRSNQPQHF. V gene TRBV21-1 combines with J gene TRBJ1-5; the table assigns TRBD1, which was not confirmed against the DNA. TRBV21-1 is shown as a pseudogene. The CDR3 has 20 residues.

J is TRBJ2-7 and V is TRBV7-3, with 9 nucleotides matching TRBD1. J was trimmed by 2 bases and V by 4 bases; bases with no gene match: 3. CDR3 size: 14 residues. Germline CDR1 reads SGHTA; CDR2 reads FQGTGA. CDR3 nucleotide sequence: TGTGCCAGCAGCTCGACAGGGGGTGCCTACGAGCAGTACTTC. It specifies CASSSTGGAYEQYF.

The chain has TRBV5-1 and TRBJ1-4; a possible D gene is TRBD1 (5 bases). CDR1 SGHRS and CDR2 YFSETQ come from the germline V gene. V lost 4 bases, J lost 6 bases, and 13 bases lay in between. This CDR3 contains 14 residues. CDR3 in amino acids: CASSPRIGDEKLFF. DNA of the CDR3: TGCGCCAGCAGCCCCCGAATAGGGGATGAAAAACTGTTTTTT.

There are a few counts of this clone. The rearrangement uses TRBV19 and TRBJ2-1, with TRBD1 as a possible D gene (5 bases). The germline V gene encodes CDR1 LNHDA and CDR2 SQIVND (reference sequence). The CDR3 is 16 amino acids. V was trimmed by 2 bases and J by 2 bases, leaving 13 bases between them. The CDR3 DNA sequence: TGTGCCAGTAGTATACAGGCTAGGGGCCCCTACAATGAGCAGTTCTTC. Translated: CASSIQARGPYNEQFF.

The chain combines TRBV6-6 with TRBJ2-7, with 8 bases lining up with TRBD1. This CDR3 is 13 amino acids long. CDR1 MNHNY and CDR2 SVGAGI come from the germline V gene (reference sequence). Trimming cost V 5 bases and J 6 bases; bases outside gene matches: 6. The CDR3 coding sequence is TGTGCCAGCAGTCGGACAGGGCTCTCCGAGCAGTACTTC. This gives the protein CASSRTGLSEQYF.

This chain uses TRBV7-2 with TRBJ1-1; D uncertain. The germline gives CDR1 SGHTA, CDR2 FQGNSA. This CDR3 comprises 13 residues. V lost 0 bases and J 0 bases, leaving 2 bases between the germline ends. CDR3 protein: CASSLAMNTEAFF. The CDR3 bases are TGTGCCAGCAGCTTAGCCATGAACACTGAAGCTTTCTTT.

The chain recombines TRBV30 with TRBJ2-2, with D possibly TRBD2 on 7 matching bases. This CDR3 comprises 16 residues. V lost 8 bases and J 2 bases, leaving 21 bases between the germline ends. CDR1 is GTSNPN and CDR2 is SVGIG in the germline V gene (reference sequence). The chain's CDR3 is CALCPGGGGNTGELFF. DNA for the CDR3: TGTGCCCTCTGCCCCGGGGGCGGGGGCAACACCGGGGAGCTGTTTTTT.

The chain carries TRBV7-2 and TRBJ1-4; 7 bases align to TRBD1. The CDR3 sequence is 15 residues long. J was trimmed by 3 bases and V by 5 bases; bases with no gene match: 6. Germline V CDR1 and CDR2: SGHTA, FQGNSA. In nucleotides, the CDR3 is TGTGCCAGCAGCGCAGGGACAGCTGCTAATGAAAAACTGTTTTTT. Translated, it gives CASSAGTAANEKLFF.

CDR3 nucleotide sequence: TGTGCCAGCAGCTTGGGAGGGACATCAGCTAATGAAAAACTGTTTTTT. Residues: CASSLGGTSANEKLFF. The chain is built from TRBV5-4 and TRBJ1-4, with TRBD1 as a possible D gene (6 bases). V was cut by 0 bases and J by 3 bases, with 12 bases left in between. The length of the CDR3 is 16 residues. Germline V lookup: CDR1 SGHNT, CDR2 YYREEE (reference sequence).

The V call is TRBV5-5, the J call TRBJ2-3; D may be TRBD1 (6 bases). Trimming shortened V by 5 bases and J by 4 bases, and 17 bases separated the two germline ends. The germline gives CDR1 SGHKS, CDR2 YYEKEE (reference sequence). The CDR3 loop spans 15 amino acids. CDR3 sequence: CASREAGVVADTQYF. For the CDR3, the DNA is TGTGCCAGCAGGGAGGCAGGGGTGGTGGCAGATACGCAGTATTTT.

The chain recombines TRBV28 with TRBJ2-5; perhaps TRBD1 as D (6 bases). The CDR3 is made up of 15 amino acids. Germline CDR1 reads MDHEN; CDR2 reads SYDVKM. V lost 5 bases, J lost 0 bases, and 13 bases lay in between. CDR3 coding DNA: TGTGCCAGCAGTCCCGGACAGAACCACCAAGAGACCCAGTACTTC. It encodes CASSPGQNHQETQYF.

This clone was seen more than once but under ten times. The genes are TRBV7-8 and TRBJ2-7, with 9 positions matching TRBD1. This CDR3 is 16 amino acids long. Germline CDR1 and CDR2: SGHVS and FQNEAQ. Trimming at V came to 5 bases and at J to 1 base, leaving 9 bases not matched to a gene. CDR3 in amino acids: CASSPGTGFLSYEQYF. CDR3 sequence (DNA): TGTGCCAGCAGCCCCGGGACAGGGTTTCTATCCTACGAGCAGTACTTC. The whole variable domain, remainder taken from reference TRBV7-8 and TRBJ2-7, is GAGVSQSPRYKVAKRGQDVALRCDPISGHVSLFWYQQALGQGPEFLTYFQNEAQLDKSGLPSDRFFAERPEGSVSTLKIQRTQQEDSAVYLCASSPGTGFLSYEQYFGPGTRLTVT.